A selection of T cell receptor beta chains follows, all from one sample in a study of blood T cell repertoires in COVID-19. Here immunoSEQ multiplex PCR was the method, and the copy in TCRdb shows in-frame clones only, minus some. This sample yields 350,000 to 400,000 clones, of which roughly 87% are seen a single time; around 3% belongs to the top ten. Sequencing was performed on PBMCs or T cells enriched from blood (not recorded which). The receptors derive from a woman between 25 and 40 years old who had recovered from COVID-19. Both conserved end residues are part of each CDR3. A D gene is named only where the DNA matches it firmly. Clone size appears in some rows only: once, few, many, or a class for an expanded clone.

>TRBV19|.|.|TRBJ2-7
TGTGCCAGTACCCCCGGGGGAAGCTACGAGCAGTACTTC
CASTPGGSYEQYF
>TRBV27|.|TRBD2|TRBJ2-1
TGTGCCAGCAGTTCGGGGACTAGCGGGAGCGCTGCTGAGTTCTTC
CASSSGTSGSAAEFF
>TRBV5-8|.|TRBD1|TRBJ1-2
TGTGCCAGCAGCCGTTACTCCGGGACAGGGGTCTATGGCTACACCTTC
CASSRYSGTGVYGYTF
>TRBV5-1|.|TRBD1|TRBJ1-2
TGCGCCAGCAGCTTTGACAGGGGCAGTGGCTACACCTTC
CASSFDRGSGYTF
>TRBV11-1|.|.|TRBJ2-7
TGTGCCAGCAGCTTAGCCATCCAGGGACACTACGAGCAGTACTTC
CASSLAIQGHYEQYF
>TRBV5-5|.|.|TRBJ1-5
TGTGCCAGCAGCTTGTTTTCAGGGGAGGGTCAGCCCCAGCATTTT
CASSLFSGEGQPQHF
>TRBV3-1/TRBV3-2|once|.|TRBJ2-7
TGTGCCAGCAGCCAAGTCGTGTCACCCTTGGAGGAGCAGTACTTC
CASSQVVSPLEEQYF
>TRBV4-1|once|TRBD2|TRBJ2-2
TGCGCCAGCAGCCACCCGACTAGCGGGGGGGGCCGCGACACCGGGGAGCTGTTTTTT
CASSHPTSGGGRDTGELFF
>TRBV6-1|.|.|TRBJ2-2
TGTGCCAGCAGTGAAATCTACAGTCTCGGGGAGCTGTTTTTT
CASSEIYSLGELFF
>TRBV9|.|TRBD1|TRBJ1-6
TGTGCCAGCAGCGAGGACAGGGGCTGGGGTTCACCCCTCCACTTT
CASSEDRGWGSPLHF
>TRBV19|.|TRBD1|TRBJ1-5
TGTGCCAGTAGATTACGCCTAAGGGACAGTGCCTTTAGCAATCAGCCCCAGCATTTT
CASRLRLRDSAFSNQPQHF
>TRBV7-2|.|TRBD2|TRBJ2-7
TGTGCCAGCAGCTTATGGGGGACTAGCGTATACGAGCAGTACTTC
CASSLWGTSVYEQYF
>TRBV19|.|TRBD1|TRBJ1-5
TGTGCCAGTAGTATCACGGGACAGAGACATCAGCCCCAGCATTTT
CASSITGQRHQPQHF
>TRBV28|.|.|TRBJ1-4
TGTGCCAGCAGTCTTTCCTCCTCGCGCAATGAGGAGGAAAAACTGTTTTTT
CASSLSSSRNEEEKLFF
>TRBV6-5|.|.|TRBJ2-1
TGTGCCAGCAGTTACACGCAGGGCAATGAGCAGTTCTTC
CASSYTQGNEQFF
>TRBV24-1|once|TRBD2|TRBJ2-2
TGTGCCACCAAGCGGGGGCAGAACACCGGGGAGCTGTTTTTT
CATKRGQNTGELFF
>TRBV5-1|.|TRBD1|TRBJ2-2
TGCGCCAGCAGCTTGACGACAGGGGTCACCGGGGAGCTGTTTTTT
CASSLTTGVTGELFF
>TRBV3-1/TRBV3-2|.|TRBD1|TRBJ1-1
TGTGCCAGCAGCCAATTTACAGGGGGCATTAACACTGAAGCTTTCTTT
CASSQFTGGINTEAFF
>TRBV11-2|.|TRBD1|TRBJ2-7
TGTGCCAGCAGCTTAGATTACAGGGGGCCCTACGAGCAGTACTTC
CASSLDYRGPYEQYF
>TRBV19|.|.|TRBJ2-7
TGTGCCAGTAGTATTCGCTCAGGGGACGACGAGCAGTACTTC
CASSIRSGDDEQYF
>TRBV7-9|once|.|TRBJ1-4
TGTGCCAGCACCCCAAGGGAGGGCGGGGGAAAACTGTTTTTT
CASTPREGGGKLFF
>TRBV2|once|TRBD2|TRBJ2-2
TGTGCCAGCAGTGGACTAGCGGGGGGAGGCGGGGAGCTGTTTTTT
CASSGLAGGGGELFF
>TRBV7-9|.|.|TRBJ2-7
TGTGCCAGCAGCTCTCGGGGGGCAGGGGACTCCTACGAGCAGTACTTC
CASSSRGAGDSYEQYF
>TRBV12-3/TRBV12-4|.|.|TRBJ1-2
TGTGCCAGCAGTCCTTCCCAAGCTGGCTACACCTTC
CASSPSQAGYTF
>TRBV5-5|.|TRBD1|TRBJ1-2
TGTGCCAGCAGCTTAGGTCCGGGACAGGGTCCCTATGGCTACACCTTC
CASSLGPGQGPYGYTF